Listed here are 8 T cell receptor beta chains from one sample, sequenced in a study of blood T cell repertoires in COVID-19. Clones were sequenced by immunoSEQ multiplex PCR, and TCRdb holds only the in-frame ones, with some missing. The data show over 200,000 clones, about 85% seen once. What was sequenced was PBMCs or T cells enriched from blood (not recorded which). Receptors were obtained from a young man who had recovered from COVID-19.

The rearrangement links TRBV2 to TRBJ2-2; D is unclear. The CDR3 consists of 13 residues. Germline values: CDR1 SNHLY, CDR2 FYNNEI. The germline V and J ends were trimmed by 3 bases and 5 bases, with 7 bases remaining between them. The CDR3 region has the DNA TGTGCCAGCAGTGAGGAGTCGACCGGGGAGCTGTTTTTT. This gives the protein CASSEESTGELFF.

The J gene is TRBJ2-3, the V gene TRBV5-1, with D possibly matching TRBD2 (5 bases). With 0 bases removed from V and 1 base from J, the gap between germline ends came to 9 bases. The CDR3 runs to 15 residues. Germline values: CDR1 SGHRS, CDR2 YFSETQ. The CDR3 DNA sequence: TGCGCCAGCAGCTTGGCTAGCCGGGGCACAGATACGCAGTATTTT. As protein: CASSLASRGTDTQYF.

This clone showed up just a few times. DNA for the CDR3: TGCAGCGCCATGGAGGGGACTAGCTACGAGCAGTACTTC. This sequence encodes CSAMEGTSYEQYF. V usage is TRBV29-1 and J usage is TRBJ2-7; TRBD2 matches at 8 bases. The CDR3 length is 13 residues. The V and J ends lost 7 bases and 3 bases, in that order; junction bases with no gene match: 8. Germline V gene lookup returns CDR1 SQVTM and CDR2 ANQGSEA.

This clone was seen just once. The chain couples TRBV30 to TRBJ1-1; D unresolved. CDR1 GTSNPN and CDR2 SVGIG come from the germline V gene (reference sequence). Trimming cost V 3 bases and J 1 base, with 9 bases left between them. This CDR3 region has 13 residues. The CDR3 loop reads CAWREQQNTEAFF. The CDR3 region has the DNA TGTGCCTGGAGGGAACAGCAGAACACTGAAGCTTTCTTT. Based on the CDR3 plus reference TRBV30 and TRBJ1-1, the full variable domain is SQTIHQWPATLVQPVGSPLSLECTVEGTSNPNLYWYRQAAGRGLQLLFYSVGIGQISSEVPQNLSASRPQDRQFILSSKKLLLSDSGFYLCAWREQQNTEAFFGQGTRLTVV.

CDR3 sequence (DNA): TGTGCCAGCAGTTTAACCCCAGGGAACTATGGCTACACCTTC. Translating gives CASSLTPGNYGYTF. V usage is TRBV28 and J usage is TRBJ1-2; D is possibly TRBD1 (5 bases). Germline V CDR1 and CDR2: MDHEN, SYDVKM. Trimming cost V 2 bases and J 2 bases, with 9 bases left between them. The CDR3 has 14 residues.

This chain joins TRBV5-4 and TRBJ2-2, with D perhaps matching TRBD1 (5 bases). The CDR3 length is 14 residues. The V and J ends lost 4 bases and 6 bases respectively, with 13 bases between them. Germline assignment: CDR1 SGHNT and CDR2 YYREEE (reference sequence). In DNA, the CDR3 is TGTGCCAGCAGCGGGGTGCAGGGTGCCGGGGAGCTGTTTTTT. Translating it yields CASSGVQGAGELFF.

The chain uses TRBV30 and TRBJ1-4; the D is unclear. The CDR3 has 13 residues. Per germline, CDR1 GTSNPN and CDR2 SVGIG (reference sequence). With 5 bases removed from V and 8 bases from J, the gap between germline ends came to 15 bases. CDR3 DNA: TGTGCCTGGGCGCGAACAAACGGGGAAAAACTGTTTTTT. Its protein is CAWARTNGEKLFF.

This clone has a single count. This chain joins TRBV18 and TRBJ1-5; no clear D. Trimming pared 3 bases from V and 4 bases from J, leaving 10 bases between. Germline V lookup: CDR1 KGHSH, CDR2 LQKENI. CDR3 length equals 14 residues. CDR3 sequence: CASSPGGLNQPQHF. The CDR3 DNA follows: TGTGCCAGCTCACCGGGAGGTTTAAATCAGCCCCAGCATTTT.